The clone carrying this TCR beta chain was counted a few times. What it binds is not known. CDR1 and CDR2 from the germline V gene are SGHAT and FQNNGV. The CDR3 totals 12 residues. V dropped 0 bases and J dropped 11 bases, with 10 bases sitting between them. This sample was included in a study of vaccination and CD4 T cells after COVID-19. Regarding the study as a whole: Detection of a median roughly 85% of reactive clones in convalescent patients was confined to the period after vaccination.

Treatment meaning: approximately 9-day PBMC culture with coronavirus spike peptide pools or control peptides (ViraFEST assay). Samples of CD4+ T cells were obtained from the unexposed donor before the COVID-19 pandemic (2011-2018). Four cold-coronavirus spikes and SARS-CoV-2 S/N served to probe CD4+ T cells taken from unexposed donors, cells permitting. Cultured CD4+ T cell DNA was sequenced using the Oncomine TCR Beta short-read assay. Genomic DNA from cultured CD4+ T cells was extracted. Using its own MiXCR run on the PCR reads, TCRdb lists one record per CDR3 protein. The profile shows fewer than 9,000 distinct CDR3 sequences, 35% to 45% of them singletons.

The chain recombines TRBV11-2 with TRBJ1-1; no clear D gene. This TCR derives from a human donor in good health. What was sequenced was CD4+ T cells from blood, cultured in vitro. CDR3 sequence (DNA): TGTGCCAGCAGCTTAGATAGAGGGAAGGCTTTCTTT. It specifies CASSLDRGKAFF.